This entry lists 2 T cell receptor beta chains sequenced from one sample in a study of blood T cells in healthy people across ages. Primers used in a second PCR of roughly 6 to 12 cycles were a sample-barcoded 5' primer and a J-beta primer mix. TCRdb redid the calling of the 5' RACE reads with MiXCR, one entry per CDR3 protein. The data show around 1,100,000 distinct CDR3 sequences, around two fifths seen once. What was sequenced was blood. These receptors were obtained from a man aged 18 to 29 in good health.

A few counts support this clonotype. The gene calls are TRBV27 and TRBJ2-1; 13 bases line up with TRBD2. This CDR3 has 18 residues. J was trimmed by 1 base and V by 6 bases; bases with no gene match: 9. The germline gives CDR1 MNHEY, CDR2 SMNVEV (reference sequence). The CDR3 protein is CASSPIGTSGVSYNEQFF. The CDR3 nucleotides read TGTGCCAGCAGCCCAATCGGGACTAGCGGGGTATCCTACAATGAGCAGTTCTTC.

This clonotype occurred a few times. This chain joins TRBV20-1 and TRBJ1-1; D uncertain. The CDR3 is made up of 11 amino acids. V shed 6 bases and J shed 4 bases, with 9 bases lying between them. Germline V gives CDR1 DFQATT, CDR2 SNEGSKA (reference sequence). This chain's CDR3 is CSASQSTEAFF. The CDR3 DNA reads TGCAGTGCCTCCCAGAGCACTGAAGCTTTCTTT.